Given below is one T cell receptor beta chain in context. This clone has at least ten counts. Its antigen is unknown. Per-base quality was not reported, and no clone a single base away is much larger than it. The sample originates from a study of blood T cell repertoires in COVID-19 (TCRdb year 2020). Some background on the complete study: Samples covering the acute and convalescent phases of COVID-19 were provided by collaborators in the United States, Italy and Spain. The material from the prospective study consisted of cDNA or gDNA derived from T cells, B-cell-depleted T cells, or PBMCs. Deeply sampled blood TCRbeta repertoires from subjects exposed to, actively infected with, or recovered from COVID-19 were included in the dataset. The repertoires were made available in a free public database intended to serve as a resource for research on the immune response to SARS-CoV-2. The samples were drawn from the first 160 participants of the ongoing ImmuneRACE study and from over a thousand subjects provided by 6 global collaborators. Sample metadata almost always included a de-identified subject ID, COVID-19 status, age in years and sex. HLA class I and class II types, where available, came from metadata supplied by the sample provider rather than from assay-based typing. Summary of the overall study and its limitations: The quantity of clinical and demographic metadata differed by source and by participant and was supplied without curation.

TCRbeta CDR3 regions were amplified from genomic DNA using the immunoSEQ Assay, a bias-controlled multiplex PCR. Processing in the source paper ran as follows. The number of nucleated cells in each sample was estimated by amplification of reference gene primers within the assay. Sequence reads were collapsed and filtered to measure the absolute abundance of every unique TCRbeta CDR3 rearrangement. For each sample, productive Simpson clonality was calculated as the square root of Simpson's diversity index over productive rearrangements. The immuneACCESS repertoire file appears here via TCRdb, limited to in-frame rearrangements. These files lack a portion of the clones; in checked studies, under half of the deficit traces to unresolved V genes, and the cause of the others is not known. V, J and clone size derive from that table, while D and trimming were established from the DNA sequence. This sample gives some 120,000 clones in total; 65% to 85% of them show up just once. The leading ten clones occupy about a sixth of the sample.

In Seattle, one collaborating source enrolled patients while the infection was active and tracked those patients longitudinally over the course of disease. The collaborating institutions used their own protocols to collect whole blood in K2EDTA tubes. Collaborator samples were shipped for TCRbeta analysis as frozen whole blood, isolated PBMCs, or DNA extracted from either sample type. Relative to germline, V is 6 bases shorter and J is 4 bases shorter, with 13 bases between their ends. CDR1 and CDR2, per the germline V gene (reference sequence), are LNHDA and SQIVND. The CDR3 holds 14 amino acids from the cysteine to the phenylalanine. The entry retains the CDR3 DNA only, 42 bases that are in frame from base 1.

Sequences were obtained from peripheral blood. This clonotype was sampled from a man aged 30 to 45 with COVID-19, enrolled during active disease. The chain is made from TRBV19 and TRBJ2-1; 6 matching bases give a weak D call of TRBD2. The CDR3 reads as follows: CASRPGLDYNEQFF. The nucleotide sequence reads TGTGCCAGTAGGCCGGGACTGGATTACAATGAGCAGTTCTTC.